The entry below gives a single T cell receptor beta chain sequence along with its context. The sample carries other DNA sequences with the same CDR3. Germline-derived CDR1 and CDR2 are SGHRS and YFSETQ. The V and J ends lost 0 bases and 6 bases, in that order; junction bases with no gene match: 0. The CDR3 consists of 13 residues. These data originate in a study of shared clonotypes between healthy human individuals. Memory CD4+ cells were the fraction left after CD45RA+ naive selection. Libraries were prepared by immunoSEQ multiplex PCR; TCRdb keeps only in-frame clonotypes and omits some of them. This table has millions of clones, over 85% appearing once.

The specimen sequenced was naive CD4+ T cells sorted from blood. Subset specified: CD45RA+ positively selected. J is TRBJ1-1 and V is TRBV5-1; 9 positions agree with TRBD1. The receptor was derived from a man aged 18 to 30 in good health. This CDR3 is CASSLGQGAEAFF. The CDR3 nucleotides read TGCGCCAGCAGCTTGGGACAGGGGGCTGAAGCTTTCTTT.